The 27 T cell receptor beta chains given below trace back to one sample, sequenced in a study of siplizumab effects on memory and regulatory T cells (dated by TCRdb to between 2018 and 2021). The method behind the library was the immunoSEQ multiplex PCR assay. In TCRdb, the immuneACCESS table is reduced to in-frame sequences with V and J assigned. These tables do not hold every clone; where another copy was compared, an unresolved V gene accounts for under half, and the others remain unexplained. The sample table lists approximately 94,000 clones, about 95% of them with a count of one. The ten largest clones capture over 1% of the sample. The material sequenced was non-Treg CD4+ T cells sorted from blood. The sample's cell subset or site label, decoded: FACS-sorted unstimulated CD4+ non-regulatory T cells. The receptors were sampled from a human donor in good health.

V gene TRBV5-1 combines with J gene TRBJ1-1; 8 bases map to TRBD1. J gave up 5 bases and V 4 bases, and 7 bases lay outside the gene matches. The germline V gene encodes CDR1 SGHRS and CDR2 YFSETQ. The CDR3 consists of 14 residues. The CDR3 DNA is TGCGCCAGCAGCCCGTCACAGGGGGAAACTGAAGCTTTCTTT. Protein: CASSPSQGETEAFF.

The CDR3 loop reads CAWSVSGSGGYTF. The CDR3, as DNA: TGTGCCTGGAGTGTTTCAGGGTCCGGCGGCTACACCTTC. The chain couples TRBV30 to TRBJ1-2; possibly TRBD1 for D (5 bases). Germline V gene lookup returns CDR1 GTSNPN and CDR2 SVGIG (reference sequence). The CDR3 has 13 amino acids. Trimming shortened V by 0 bases and J by 8 bases, and 13 bases separated the two germline ends.

A remark on this clone: The sample contains more than one DNA sequence encoding this CDR3. The chain recombines TRBV19 with TRBJ1-5; 7 bases are shared with TRBD1. The CDR3 runs to 14 residues. V gave up 4 bases and J gave up 2 bases; unmatched junction bases: 2. Germline CDR1 is LNHDA and CDR2 is SQIVND (reference sequence). The CDR3 reads CASSSTGGNQPQHF. The CDR3 DNA sequence: TGTGCCAGTAGTAGTACAGGGGGCAATCAGCCCCAGCATTTT. Using reference TRBV19 and TRBJ1-5 for the parts outside the CDR3, the full variable domain is DGGITQSPKYLFRKEGQNVTLSCEQNLNHDAMYWYRQDPGQGLRLIYYSQIVNDFQKGDIAEGYSVSREKKESFPLTVTSAQKNPTAFYLCASSSTGGNQPQHFGDGTRLSIL.

The chain recombines TRBV7-2 with TRBJ2-7; 10 bases are shared with TRBD1. Germline CDR1 reads SGHTA; CDR2 reads FQGNSA. CDR3 length: 17 residues. The V gene end was trimmed by 0 bases and the J gene end by 4 bases; junction bases not matched to a gene: 9. The CDR3 nucleotides read TGTGCCAGCAGCTTAGCTCCCGGGACAGGGGTTAGGTACGAGCAGTACTTC. Its protein product is CASSLAPGTGVRYEQYF.

This chain connects TRBV28 to TRBJ2-7; tentatively, D is TRBD1 (6 bases). Germline V lookup: CDR1 MDHEN, CDR2 SYDVKM. The CDR3 spans 14 residues. The V and J ends lost 2 bases and 4 bases respectively, with 12 bases between them. In DNA, the CDR3 is TGTGCCAGCAGTTTAGTGGGGGCTCAGTACGAGCAGTACTTC. This translates into CASSLVGAQYEQYF.

The chain joins TRBV2 to TRBJ2-7, with D perhaps matching TRBD1 (6 bases). Germline-derived CDR1 and CDR2 are SNHLY and FYNNEI. V was trimmed by 8 bases and J by 5 bases, leaving 16 bases between them. This CDR3 is built from 13 residues. CDR3 coding DNA: TGTGCCAGCCGGGATGGGACATTCCACGAGCAGTACTTC. This translates into CASRDGTFHEQYF. Variable domain in full (rest from reference TRBV2 and TRBJ2-7): EPEVTQTPSHQVTQMGQEVILRCVPISNHLYFYWYRQILGQKVEFLVSFYNNEISEKSEIFDDQFSVERPDGSNFTLKIRSTKLEDSAMYFCASRDGTFHEQYFGPGTRLTVT.

The gene calls are TRBV5-1 and TRBJ1-5, with 9 nucleotides matching TRBD1. V was pared by 4 bases and J by 6 bases, with 14 bases of the junction left unmatched. The V gene's germline CDR1 is SGHRS and CDR2 YFSETQ. The CDR3 has 17 amino acids. The CDR3 loop reads CASSIGTGSAERQPQHF. The CDR3 DNA reads TGCGCCAGCAGCATCGGGACAGGGTCGGCGGAGCGTCAGCCCCAGCATTTT.

Notes on this clone: This CDR3 is also generated by other DNA sequences in the sample. The genes are TRBV18 and TRBJ2-7; TRBD2 matches at 11 bases. The ends lost 3 bases at V and 1 base at J; junction bases unmatched: 2. The CDR3 has 15 residues. Germline CDR1 and CDR2: KGHSH and LQKENI. CDR3 loop: CASSPGTSGSYEQYF. The CDR3 DNA is TGTGCCAGCTCACCCGGGACTAGCGGTTCCTACGAGCAGTACTTC.

This chain links TRBV7-8 with TRBJ2-7, with D perhaps TRBD1 (6 bases). Germline values: CDR1 SGHVS, CDR2 FQNEAQ. V gave up 3 bases and J gave up 4 bases, with 10 bases separating them. The CDR3 is made up of 13 amino acids. The CDR3 nucleotides are TGTGCCAGCAGCTTTACAGGGTGGTACGAGCAGTACTTC. Protein sequence: CASSFTGWYEQYF.

The CDR3 DNA reads TGTGCCAGCAGCTCTCGGACAGGTCATTACTATGGCTACACCTTC. Protein sequence: CASSSRTGHYYGYTF. The V and J genes are TRBV5-4 and TRBJ1-2; 7 nucleotides match TRBD1. Germline V gene lookup returns CDR1 SGHNT and CDR2 YYREEE (reference sequence). V was pared by 3 bases and J by 3 bases, with 8 bases of the junction left unmatched. This CDR3 spans 15 amino acids.

The CDR3 nucleotides read TGTGCCAGCAGCCCGCATGCAGGCACAGATACGCAGTATTTT. Its protein is CASSPHAGTDTQYF. The V gene is TRBV11-2, the J gene TRBJ2-3, with D uncertain. The V and J ends lost 5 bases and 1 base respectively, with 10 bases between them. Germline CDR1 is SGHAT and CDR2 is FQNNGV. The CDR3 is made up of 14 amino acids.

The rearrangement links TRBV4-2 to TRBJ2-1, with 8 bases matching TRBD2. There are 15 residues in the CDR3. Germline V gene sequence: CDR1 LGHNA, CDR2 YNFKEQ. V trimming: 1 base; J trimming: 5 bases; junction bases outside the gene matches: 4. CDR3 sequence: CASSQAGGNNNEQFF. The CDR3, as DNA: TGTGCCAGCAGCCAAGCGGGAGGGAATAACAATGAGCAGTTCTTC.

The chain combines TRBV30 with TRBJ1-2; weak D call: TRBD1 (5 bases). With 1 base removed from V and 4 bases from J, the gap between germline ends came to 10 bases. The CDR3 totals 13 residues. Germline values: CDR1 GTSNPN, CDR2 SVGIG (reference sequence). This chain's CDR3 is CAWSADRGYGYTF. CDR3 coding DNA: TGTGCCTGGAGTGCCGACAGAGGCTATGGCTACACCTTC. The full variable domain, in which reference TRBV30 and TRBJ1-2 provide the parts outside the CDR3, is SQTIHQWPATLVQPVGSPLSLECTVEGTSNPNLYWYRQAAGRGLQLLFYSVGIGQISSEVPQNLSASRPQDRQFILSSKKLLLSDSGFYLCAWSADRGYGYTFGSGTRLTVV.

The chain recombines TRBV5-6 with TRBJ2-3; D is undetermined. CDR3 length: 14 amino acids. V was cut by 0 bases and J by 2 bases, with 7 bases left in between. Germline V gives CDR1 SGHDT, CDR2 YYEEEE. This chain's CDR3 is CASSLEGYTDTQYF. The CDR3 DNA reads as TGTGCCAGCAGCTTGGAGGGCTACACAGATACGCAGTATTTT.

The gene calls are TRBV7-3 and TRBJ2-7, with TRBD2 identical over 9 bases. This CDR3 has 15 amino acids. The germline V gene encodes CDR1 SGHTA and CDR2 FQGTGA. The V and J ends lost 1 base and 3 bases, in that order; junction bases with no gene match: 4. This chain's CDR3 is CASSLMAGGRYEQYF. CDR3 DNA sequence: TGTGCCAGCAGCTTAATGGCGGGAGGGCGCTACGAGCAGTACTTC.

This clone was recorded only once. The chain recombines TRBV6-5 with TRBJ1-5, with a weak D call TRBD1 (6 bases). The CDR3 is made up of 13 amino acids. The V and J ends lost 8 bases and 3 bases respectively, with 11 bases between them. CDR1 and CDR2 (germline): MNHEY, SVGAGI. CDR3 sequence (DNA): TGTGCCAGCGTACAGGGTTTCAATCAGCCCCAGCATTTT. Translating gives CASVQGFNQPQHF.

CDR3 residues: CASSVVSGRIIIPSVYEQYF. The CDR3 region has the DNA TGTGCCAGCAGCGTAGTCTCAGGTAGAATAATTATACCTTCCGTCTACGAGCAGTACTTC. This chain uses TRBV9 with TRBJ2-7; no reliable D call. CDR3 length equals 20 residues. The V and J ends lost 0 bases and 3 bases respectively, with 28 bases between them. In germline, CDR1 is SGDLS, CDR2 YYNGEE.

V and J are TRBV4-1 and TRBJ1-3; 10 bases line up with TRBD1. CDR1 and CDR2 from the germline V gene are MGHRA and YSYEKL. Trimming took 2 bases from V and 2 from J; bases not matched to a gene: 9. The CDR3 length is 18 residues. CDR3 in amino acids: CASSQSRDRGLAGNTIYF. DNA for the CDR3: TGCGCCAGCAGCCAATCTAGGGACAGGGGATTAGCTGGAAACACCATATATTTT.

V is TRBV14 and J is TRBJ1-1; D is uncertain. V lost 1 base and J 4 bases, leaving 16 bases between the germline ends. Germline-derived CDR1 and CDR2 are SGHDN and FVKESK. CDR3 length equals 16 residues. The CDR3 here is CASSQVPLLSGTEAFF. DNA of the CDR3: TGTGCCAGCAGCCAAGTCCCCCTATTGTCCGGCACTGAAGCTTTCTTT.

As DNA, the CDR3 is TGTGCCAGTAGCTCCCTTGGACAGGCGGTTTACGAGCAGTACTTC. Amino acids: CASSSLGQAVYEQYF. V and J are TRBV19 and TRBJ2-7; the match to TRBD1 covers 7 bases. This CDR3 is 15 amino acids long. Germline CDR1 LNHDA, CDR2 SQIVND (reference sequence). The junction had 12 bases not matched to a gene; V was cut back by 6 bases and J by 4 bases.

The chain employs TRBV19 and TRBJ2-3, with 8 positions matching TRBD2. Germline lookup yields CDR1 LNHDA and CDR2 SQIVND (reference sequence). This CDR3 spans 18 amino acids. V was pared by 3 bases and J by 4 bases, with 15 bases of the junction left unmatched. The DNA for the CDR3 is TGTGCCAGTAGTATTCCCCTGGTGCTTAGCGGGATATCAGATACGCAGTATTTT. It codes for CASSIPLVLSGISDTQYF.

On this clone: An end of the junction does not agree with germline; a read error may underlie this. The chain joins TRBV11-2 to TRBJ2-7; D is undetermined. From germline, CDR1 is SGHAT and CDR2 FQNNGV. CDR3 length equals 13 residues. Here the CDR3 DNA reads TGTGCCAGCAGCCTAGAGGTTCAGTACGAGCAGTACTTC. This gives the protein CASSLEVQYEQYF. Looking up the rest from reference TRBV11-2 and TRBJ2-7 gives the full variable domain: EAGVAQSPRYKIIEKRQSVAFWCNPISGHATLYWYQQILGQGPKLLIQFQNNGVVDDSQLPKDRFSAERLKGVDSTLKIQPAKLEDSAVYLCASSLEVQYEQYFGPGTRLTVT.

V and J are TRBV5-1 and TRBJ2-3; D is uncertain. Germline assignment: CDR1 SGHRS and CDR2 YFSETQ. There are 15 residues in the CDR3. V was cut by 2 bases and J by 0 bases, with 10 bases left in between. CDR3 protein: CASSLRPSSTDTQYF. CDR3 DNA sequence: TGCGCCAGCAGCTTACGGCCCTCCAGCACAGATACGCAGTATTTT.

The chain combines TRBV19 with TRBJ2-4, with D hard to call. The germline CDR1 and CDR2 sequences are LNHDA and SQIVND (reference sequence). This CDR3 region has 15 residues. The V gene lost 3 bases and the J gene lost 0 bases, with 9 bases spanning the gap. As DNA, the CDR3 is TGTGCCAGTAGTATGGACGGCATAGCCAAAAACATTCAGTACTTC. Its protein is CASSMDGIAKNIQYF.

This chain connects TRBV2 to TRBJ2-5; D is uncertain. V lost 9 bases and J 5 bases, leaving 7 bases between the germline ends. There are 10 residues in the CDR3. Germline V lookup: CDR1 SNHLY, CDR2 FYNNEI. The DNA for the CDR3 is TGTGCCAGTCGCACGGAGACCCAGTACTTC. As protein: CASRTETQYF.

The J gene is TRBJ1-2, the V gene TRBV18; no clear D. The CDR3 sequence is 13 residues long. From germline, CDR1 is KGHSH and CDR2 LQKENI. Between the trimmed V and J ends, which lost 1 base and 4 bases, there was a span of 7 bases. The CDR3 here is CASSPQALYGYTF. As DNA, the CDR3 is TGTGCCAGCTCACCACAGGCACTCTATGGCTACACCTTC.

The V call is TRBV5-1, the J call TRBJ2-5, with TRBD2 matching over 15 bases. The CDR3 consists of 17 residues. Losses at the gene ends were 0 bases for V and 2 bases for J; bases not matched to a gene: 2. Germline assignment: CDR1 SGHRS and CDR2 YFSETQ. As DNA, the CDR3 is TGCGCCAGCAGCTTGGGGACTAGCGGGAGGGTTCAAGAGACCCAGTACTTC. This gives the protein CASSLGTSGRVQETQYF.